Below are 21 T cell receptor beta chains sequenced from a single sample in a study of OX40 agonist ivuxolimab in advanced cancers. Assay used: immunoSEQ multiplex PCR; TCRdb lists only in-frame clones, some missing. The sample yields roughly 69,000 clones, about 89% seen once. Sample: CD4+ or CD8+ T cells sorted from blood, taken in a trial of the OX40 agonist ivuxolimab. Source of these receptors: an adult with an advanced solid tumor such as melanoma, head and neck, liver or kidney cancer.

CDR3 coding DNA: TGCGCCAGCAGCTTGGTGGCGGCCTACGAGCAGTACTTC. Amino acid sequence: CASSLVAAYEQYF. The chain links TRBV5-1 to TRBJ2-7; D is unresolved. This CDR3 spans 13 amino acids. V dropped 0 bases and J dropped 2 bases, with 6 bases sitting between them. CDR1 SGHRS and CDR2 YFSETQ come from the germline V gene. Variable domain in full (rest from reference TRBV5-1 and TRBJ2-7): KAGVTQTPRYLIKTRGQQVTLSCSPISGHRSVSWYQQTPGQGLQFLFEYFSETQRNKGNFPGRFSGRQFSNSRSEMNVSTLELGDSALYLCASSLVAAYEQYFGPGTRLTVT.

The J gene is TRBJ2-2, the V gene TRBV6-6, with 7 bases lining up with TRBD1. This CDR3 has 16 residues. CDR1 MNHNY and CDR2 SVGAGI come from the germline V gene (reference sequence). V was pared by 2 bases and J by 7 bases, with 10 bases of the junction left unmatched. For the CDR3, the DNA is TGTGCCAGCAGTTACACTACCCTACAGGGGAACGGGGAGCTGTTTTTT. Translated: CASSYTTLQGNGELFF.

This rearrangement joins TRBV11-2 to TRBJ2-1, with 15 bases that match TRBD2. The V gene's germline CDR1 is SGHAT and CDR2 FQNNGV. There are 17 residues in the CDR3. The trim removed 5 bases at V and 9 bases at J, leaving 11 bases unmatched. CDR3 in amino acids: CASSGPGLAGGEGEQFF. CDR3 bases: TGTGCCAGCAGCGGACCGGGACTAGCGGGGGGCGAGGGTGAGCAGTTCTTC.

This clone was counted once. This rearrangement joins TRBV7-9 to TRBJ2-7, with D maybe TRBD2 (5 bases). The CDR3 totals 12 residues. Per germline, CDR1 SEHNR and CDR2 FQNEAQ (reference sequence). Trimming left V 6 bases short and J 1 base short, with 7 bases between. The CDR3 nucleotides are TGTGCCAGCAGTCGGGGATCCTACGAGCAGTACTTC. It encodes CASSRGSYEQYF.

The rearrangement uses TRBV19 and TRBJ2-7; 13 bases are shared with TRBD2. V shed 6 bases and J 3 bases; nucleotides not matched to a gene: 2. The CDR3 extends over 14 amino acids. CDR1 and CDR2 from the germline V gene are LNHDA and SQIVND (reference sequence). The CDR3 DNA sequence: TGTGCCAGTAGGTGGACTAGCGGGAGCTACGAGCAGTACTTC. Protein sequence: CASRWTSGSYEQYF. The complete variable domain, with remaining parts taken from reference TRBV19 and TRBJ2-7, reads DGGITQSPKYLFRKEGQNVTLSCEQNLNHDAMYWYRQDPGQGLRLIYYSQIVNDFQKGDIAEGYSVSREKKESFPLTVTSAQKNPTAFYLCASRWTSGSYEQYFGPGTRLTVT.

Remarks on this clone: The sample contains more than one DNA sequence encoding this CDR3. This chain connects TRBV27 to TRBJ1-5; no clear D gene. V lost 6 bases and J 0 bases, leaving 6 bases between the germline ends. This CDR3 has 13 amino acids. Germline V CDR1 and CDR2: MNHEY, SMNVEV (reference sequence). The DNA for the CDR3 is TGTGCCAGCAGCCGGAATAGCAATCAGCCCCAGCATTTT. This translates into CASSRNSNQPQHF.

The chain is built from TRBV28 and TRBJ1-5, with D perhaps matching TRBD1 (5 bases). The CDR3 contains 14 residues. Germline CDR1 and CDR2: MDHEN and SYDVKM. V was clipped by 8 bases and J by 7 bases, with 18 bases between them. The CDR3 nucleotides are TGTGCCAGCGTACTTGGGGGGTCGGGACAGCCCCAGCATTTT. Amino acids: CASVLGGSGQPQHF.

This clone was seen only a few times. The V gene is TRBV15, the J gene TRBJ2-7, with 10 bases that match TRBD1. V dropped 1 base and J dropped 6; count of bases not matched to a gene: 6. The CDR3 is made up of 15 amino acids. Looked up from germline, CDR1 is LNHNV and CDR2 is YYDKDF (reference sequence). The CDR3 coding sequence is TGTGCCACCAGCAGAGGGGGGACAGGGGCGGCCGAGCAGTACTTC. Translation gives CATSRGGTGAAEQYF.

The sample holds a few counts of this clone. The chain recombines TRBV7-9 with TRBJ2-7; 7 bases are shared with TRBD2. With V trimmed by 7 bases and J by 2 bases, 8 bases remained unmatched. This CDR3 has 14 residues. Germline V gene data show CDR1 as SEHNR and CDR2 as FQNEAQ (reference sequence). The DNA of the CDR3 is TGTGCCAGCACCAAGCGGGATGGCCCCTACGAGCAGTACTTC. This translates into CASTKRDGPYEQYF.

The CDR3, as DNA: TGTGCCAGCGCGAAGGGGCGAATGAATCAGCCCCAGCATTTT. Amino acids: CASAKGRMNQPQHF. This chain connects TRBV27 to TRBJ1-5, with TRBD1 as a possible D gene (5 bases). Trimming pared 8 bases from V and 4 bases from J, leaving 15 bases between. The CDR3 has 14 residues. Germline V gives CDR1 MNHEY, CDR2 SMNVEV (reference sequence).

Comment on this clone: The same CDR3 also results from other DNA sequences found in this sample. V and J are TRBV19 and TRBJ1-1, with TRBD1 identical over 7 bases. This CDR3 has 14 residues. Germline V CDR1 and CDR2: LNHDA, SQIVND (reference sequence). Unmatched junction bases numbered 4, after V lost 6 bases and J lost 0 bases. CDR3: CASSKGQLNTEAFF. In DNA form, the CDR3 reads TGTGCCAGTAGCAAGGGACAGTTGAACACTGAAGCTTTCTTT.

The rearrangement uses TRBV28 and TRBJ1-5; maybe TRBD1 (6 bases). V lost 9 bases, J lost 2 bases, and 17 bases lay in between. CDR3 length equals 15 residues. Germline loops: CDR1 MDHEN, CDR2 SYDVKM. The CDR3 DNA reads TGTGCCAGTGCCACTGCAGGGGAAGGCAATCAGCCCCAGCATTTT. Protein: CASATAGEGNQPQHF.

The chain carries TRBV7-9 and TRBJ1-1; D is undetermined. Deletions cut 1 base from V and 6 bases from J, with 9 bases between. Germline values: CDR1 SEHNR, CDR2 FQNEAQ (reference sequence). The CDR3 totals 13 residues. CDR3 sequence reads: CASSLEFGAEAFF. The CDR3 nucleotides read TGTGCCAGCAGCTTAGAGTTTGGGGCTGAAGCTTTCTTT.

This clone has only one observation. The CDR3 spells CASSPVDSAGNTIYF. The CDR3 bases are TGTGCCAGCTCACCCGTAGACAGTGCTGGAAACACCATATATTTT. The V gene is TRBV18, the J gene TRBJ1-3; TRBD1 might be the D (5 bases). V shed 3 bases and J shed 2 bases, with 11 bases lying between them. Germline CDR1 and CDR2: KGHSH and LQKENI. The CDR3 sequence is 15 residues long. Using reference TRBV18 and TRBJ1-3 for the parts outside the CDR3, the full variable domain is NAGVMQNPRHLVRRRGQEARLRCSPMKGHSHVYWYRQLPEEGLKFMVYLQKENIIDESGMPKERFSAEFPKEGPSILRIQQVVRGDSAAYFCASSPVDSAGNTIYFGEGSWLTVV.

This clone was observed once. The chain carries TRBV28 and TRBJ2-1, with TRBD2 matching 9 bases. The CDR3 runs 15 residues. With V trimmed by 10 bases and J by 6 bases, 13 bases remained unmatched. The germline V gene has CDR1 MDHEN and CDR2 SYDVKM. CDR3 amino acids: CATAAGGPRINEQFF. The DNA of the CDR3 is TGTGCCACCGCAGCGGGAGGCCCCCGGATCAATGAGCAGTTCTTC.

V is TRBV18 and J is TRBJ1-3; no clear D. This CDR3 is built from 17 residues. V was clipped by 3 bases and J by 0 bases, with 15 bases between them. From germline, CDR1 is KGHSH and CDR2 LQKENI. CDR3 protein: CASSPQEGTRSGNTIYF. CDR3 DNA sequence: TGTGCCAGCTCACCCCAGGAGGGCACTCGCTCTGGAAACACCATATATTTT.

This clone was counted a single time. CDR3: CASRGKGQETQYF. DNA of the CDR3: TGTGCCAGCCGGGGGAAGGGGCAAGAGACCCAGTACTTC. This chain links TRBV11-3 with TRBJ2-5; perhaps TRBD2 as D (6 bases). Germline V CDR1 and CDR2: SGHNT, YENEEA. This CDR3 has 13 amino acids. The V gene lost 8 bases and the J gene lost 2 bases, with 12 bases spanning the gap. The full variable domain, in which reference TRBV11-3 and TRBJ2-5 provide the parts outside the CDR3, is EAGVVQSPRYKIIEKKQPVAFWCNPISGHNTLYWYLQNLGQGPELLIRYENEEAVDDSQLPKDRFSAERLKGVDSTLKIQPAELGDSAVYLCASRGKGQETQYFGPGTRLLVL.

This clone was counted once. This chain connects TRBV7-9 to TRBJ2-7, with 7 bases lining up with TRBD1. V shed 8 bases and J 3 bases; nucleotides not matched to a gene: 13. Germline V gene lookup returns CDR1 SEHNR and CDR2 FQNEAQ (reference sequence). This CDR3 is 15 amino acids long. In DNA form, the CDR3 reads TGTGCCAGCGAGGACTCCGGGACAGTTAGCTACGAGCAGTACTTC. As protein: CASEDSGTVSYEQYF.

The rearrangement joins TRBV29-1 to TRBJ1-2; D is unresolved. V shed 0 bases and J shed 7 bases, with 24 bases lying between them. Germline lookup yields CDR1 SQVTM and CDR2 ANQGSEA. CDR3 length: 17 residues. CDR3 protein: CSVEDRRTTAPEGGYTF. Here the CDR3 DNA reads TGCAGCGTTGAAGATCGAAGGACTACAGCTCCAGAGGGTGGCTACACCTTC.

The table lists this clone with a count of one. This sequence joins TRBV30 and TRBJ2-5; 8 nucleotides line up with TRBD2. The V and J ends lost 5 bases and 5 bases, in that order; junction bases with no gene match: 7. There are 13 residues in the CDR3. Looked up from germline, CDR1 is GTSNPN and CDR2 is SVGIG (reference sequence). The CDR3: CAWSSGFEETQYF. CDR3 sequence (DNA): TGTGCCTGGTCTAGCGGGTTTGAGGAGACCCAGTACTTC.

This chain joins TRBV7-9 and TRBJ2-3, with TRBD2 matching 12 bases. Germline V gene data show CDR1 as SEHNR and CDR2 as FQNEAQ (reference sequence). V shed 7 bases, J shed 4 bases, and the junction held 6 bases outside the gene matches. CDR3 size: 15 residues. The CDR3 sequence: CASTPGLAGPDTQYF. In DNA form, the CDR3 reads TGTGCCAGCACCCCTGGACTAGCGGGGCCAGATACGCAGTATTTT.